This is a list of T cell receptor beta chains from one sample in a study of T cell responses to AZD1222 COVID-19 vaccine. Method: immunoSEQ multiplex PCR; TCRdb's copy keeps in-frame clones and lacks some. The sample has approximately 130,000 clones, 90% to 95% seen once; the top ten hold around 3.3%. The sample was peripheral blood, taken on day 0 of AZD1222 vaccination. The origin of the receptors is an adult in good health. The CDR3 runs from the conserved cysteine through the conserved F or W. A D gene is named only where the DNA matches it firmly. Clone size is shown for a subset of rows, as once, few, many or a class of expanded clone.

v_gene	abundance	d_gene	j_gene	CDR3nt	CDR3aa
TRBV7-6	NA	NA	TRBJ2-2	TGTGCCAGCAGCTTAGACCCAGGGAGCACCGGGGAGCTGTTTTTT	CASSLDPGSTGELFF
TRBV9	NA	NA	TRBJ2-3	TGTGCCCGCAGCGTAGAGGGGGGGGGCGCAGATACGCAGTATTTT	CARSVEGGGADTQYF
TRBV7-9	NA	TRBD1	TRBJ2-5	TGTGCCAGCAGCCTCGGACAGGGGGTCCAAGAGACCCAGTACTTC	CASSLGQGVQETQYF
TRBV27	NA	NA	TRBJ1-5	TGTGCCAGCAGTTTATCGAGAGGGAATCAGCCCCAGCATTTT	CASSLSRGNQPQHF
TRBV30	NA	NA	TRBJ2-4	TGTGCCTGGAGAGGACGGGGCATAGCCAAAAACATTCAGTACTTC	CAWRGRGIAKNIQYF
TRBV19	NA	NA	TRBJ1-5	TGTGCCAGTAGTTTGAGTAGGAATCAGCCCCAGCATTTT	CASSLSRNQPQHF
TRBV7-9	NA	TRBD1	TRBJ1-1	TGTGCCAGCAGCTTACCTGACAGGGGGCCTTTCTTT	CASSLPDRGPFF
TRBV7-2	NA	NA	TRBJ2-7	TGTGCCAGCAGCTTATCGTACGGGGAATCCGAGCAGTACTTC	CASSLSYGESEQYF
TRBV7-8	NA	TRBD1	TRBJ1-5	TGTGCCAGCAGCCGGACAGGGAATAGCAATCAGCCCCAGCATTTT	CASSRTGNSNQPQHF
TRBV27	NA	NA	TRBJ1-4	TGTGCCAGCAGTTTTCGACAGGTGGATTTAGAAAAACTGTTTTTT	CASSFRQVDLEKLFF
TRBV28	few	TRBD2	TRBJ2-1	TGTGCCAGCAGTTTAGACATCACTAGCGGGAGGTCCCGTGAGCAGTTCTTC	CASSLDITSGRSREQFF
TRBV15	once	NA	TRBJ2-1	TGTGCCACGGGGGGACGTTATAACAATGAGCAGTTCTTC	CATGGRYNNEQFF
TRBV5-5	NA	TRBD1	TRBJ1-1	TGTGCCAGCAGTTATAGCAGGGGGTCGAACACTGAAGCTTTCTTT	CASSYSRGSNTEAFF
TRBV6-4	NA	NA	TRBJ1-2	TGTGCCAGCAGTGACTCTTTAGTGTCGGAGACAGCGCTCTATGGCTACACCTTC	CASSDSLVSETALYGYTF
TRBV18	NA	TRBD2	TRBJ2-1	TGTGCCAGCCAAGCGGGAGAGGGAGAGCAGTTCTTC	CASQAGEGEQFF
TRBV18	NA	NA	TRBJ1-5	TGTGCCAGCTCGGACGTGAGGGTAGGACAGCCCCAGCATTTT	CASSDVRVGQPQHF
TRBV18	NA	NA	TRBJ1-1	TGTGCCAGCTCACCGGCCGACAGGAACACTGAAGCTTTCTTT	CASSPADRNTEAFF
TRBV25-1	NA	TRBD1	TRBJ2-2	TGTGCCAGGGTGACAGGGGCACCCGGGGAGCTGTTTTTT	CARVTGAPGELFF
TRBV12-2	NA	NA	TRBJ2-5	TGTGCAAGTCGCTTAAGGTACGGGAGCAGGGAGACCCAGTACTTC	CASRLRYGSRETQYF
TRBV29-1	NA	NA	TRBJ1-4	TGCAGCGTTGAGGGGGGGGCTAATGAAAAACTGTTTTTT	CSVEGGANEKLFF
TRBV9	NA	TRBD2	TRBJ2-7	TGTGCCAGCAGCGTAGGAAGCGGGAGCTCCTACGAGCAGTACTTC	CASSVGSGSSYEQYF
TRBV12-5	NA	NA	TRBJ2-5	TGTGCTAGTGGTTTGACAGGGATAGAGACCCAGTACTTC	CASGLTGIETQYF
TRBV7-9	NA	TRBD1	TRBJ1-3	TGTGCCAGCAGCTTCCCGGGACAGGGTCGAAACACCATATATTTT	CASSFPGQGRNTIYF
TRBV29-1	NA	TRBD2	TRBJ2-3	TGCAGCGTTCCGACTAGCGGCGCAGATACGCAGTATTTT	CSVPTSGADTQYF
TRBV7-2	NA	TRBD1	TRBJ1-2	TGTGCCAGCAGCATCACCGCCGGGACAGTCGGGGGCTACACCTTC	CASSITAGTVGGYTF
TRBV19	NA	TRBD1	TRBJ1-2	TGTGCCAGTAGTACCCGACAGGGTCCGGGCTACACCTTC	CASSTRQGPGYTF
TRBV19	NA	TRBD1	TRBJ1-1	TGTGCCAGTAGTGTATTTCACAGGGGGCACGTGAACACTGAAGCTTTCTTT	CASSVFHRGHVNTEAFF
TRBV30	NA	NA	TRBJ1-4	TGTGCCTGGAGTGTTCCCCGACAGGTCAATAATGAAAAACTGTTTTTT	CAWSVPRQVNNEKLFF
TRBV7-9	NA	NA	TRBJ1-2	TGTGCCAGCAGCTTAGCGGGGGCGCTCGGCTACACCTTC	CASSLAGALGYTF
TRBV29-1	NA	NA	TRBJ1-1	TGCAGCGGCACGAGAATGAACACTGAAGCTTTCTTT	CSGTRMNTEAFF
TRBV6-6	NA	NA	TRBJ2-1	TGTGCCAGCAGTTACCCGGGACCGAGGGATGAGCAGTTCTTC	CASSYPGPRDEQFF
TRBV2	NA	NA	TRBJ2-3	TGTGCCAGCAGTGAAGGGACGTCCACAGATACGCAGTATTTT	CASSEGTSTDTQYF
TRBV7-6	NA	NA	TRBJ2-3	TGTGCCAGCTCCCTTGGAAGAATTCACACAGATACGCAGTATTTT	CASSLGRIHTDTQYF
TRBV19	few	NA	TRBJ2-2	TGTGCCAGTAGTATAGGCGGGACCCGCGGCGGGGAGCTGTTTTTT	CASSIGGTRGGELFF
TRBV30	once	NA	TRBJ1-1	TGTGCCTGCCCCAATGGGTTTGAAGCTTTCTTT	CACPNGFEAFF
TRBV7-9	NA	NA	TRBJ1-4	TGTGCCAGCAGCTTAGCGGGTGCAACTAATGAAAAACTGTTTTTT	CASSLAGATNEKLFF
TRBV12-3/TRBV12-4	NA	NA	TRBJ2-7	TGTGCCAGCATGGCAGGGAGCTCCTACGAGCAGTACTTC	CASMAGSSYEQYF
TRBV6-5	once	TRBD1	TRBJ2-7	TGTGCCAGCACCAGAGGACAGGGGGGGAACGAGCAGTACTTC	CASTRGQGGNEQYF
TRBV30	NA	NA	TRBJ1-3	TGTGCCTGGAGTTTTAGTGGAAACACCATATATTTT	CAWSFSGNTIYF
TRBV7-2	NA	TRBD1	TRBJ1-1	TGTGCCAGCAGCTTTCGACAGGGTGAAGCTTTCTTT	CASSFRQGEAFF
TRBV4-2	NA	NA	TRBJ2-3	TGTGCCAGCAGCCAAGCGGAGCGAGGCACAGATACGCAGTATTTT	CASSQAERGTDTQYF
TRBV7-2	NA	NA	TRBJ2-2	TGTGCCAGCAGCTTAGAGCTAAACACCGGGGAGCTGTTTTTT	CASSLELNTGELFF
TRBV29-1	NA	TRBD2	TRBJ2-1	TGCAGCGTAGGATTCGGGACTAGCGGGTACAATGAGCAGTTCTTC	CSVGFGTSGYNEQFF
TRBV28	NA	TRBD1	TRBJ1-1	TGTGCCAGCAGTTTATCAGGATGGGGATCCGGACAGGGCGGAGGAGCTTTCTTT	CASSLSGWGSGQGGGAFF
TRBV7-9	once	TRBD1	TRBJ1-4	TGTGCCAGCAGTTCAGGGACAGCATTAAATGAAAAACTGTTTTTT	CASSSGTALNEKLFF
TRBV9	NA	NA	TRBJ2-3	NA	CASSVVGSGSRLDF
TRBV15	NA	NA	TRBJ2-7	TGTGCCACCAGCAGAGACAGGGGCCGAGGCGAGCAGTACTTC	CATSRDRGRGEQYF
TRBV30	NA	TRBD1	TRBJ1-6	TGTGCCTGGAACATGGGACAGACCTATAATTCACCCCTCCACTTT	CAWNMGQTYNSPLHF